These 13 T cell receptor beta chains share one sample of origin, sequenced in a study of blood T cell repertoires in COVID-19 (dated by TCRdb to 2019 to 2021). Preparation of the library involved the immunoSEQ multiplex PCR assay. Sourced from immuneACCESS, this table was stored by TCRdb with only in-frame sequences that have V and J called. A share of the clones is absent; for the studies checked, an unresolved V gene accounts for under half, and the remainder has no known explanation. For this sample there are 90,000 to 120,000 clones; 70% to 85% appear just once. The ten largest clones represent roughly 3.3% of the sample. The sample was peripheral blood. All receptors derive from a woman aged 80 or older with active or convalescent COVID-19.

The chain uses TRBV6-6 and TRBJ2-1; TRBD1 matches at 11 bases. CDR1 and CDR2 from the germline V gene are MNHNY and SVGAGI (reference sequence). The CDR3 is made up of 16 amino acids. The V segment lost 2 bases and the J segment 6 bases; nucleotides outside the gene matches: 6. The CDR3 DNA reads as TGTGCCAGCAGTTACGGGGGAGGGACAGGGGGCAATGAGCAGTTCTTC. Its protein is CASSYGGGTGGNEQFF.

The chain has TRBV5-6 and TRBJ2-7; 14 bases fit TRBD2. With 4 bases clipped from V and 5 bases from J, the junction kept 5 bases outside the gene matches. The germline V gene encodes CDR1 SGHDT and CDR2 YYEEEE. CDR3 size: 15 residues. This CDR3 reads CASSRTSGRSDEQYF. The CDR3 DNA reads TGTGCCAGCAGCCGGACTAGCGGGAGGTCCGACGAGCAGTACTTC. Variable domain in full (rest from reference TRBV5-6 and TRBJ2-7): DAGVTQSPTHLIKTRGQQVTLRCSPKSGHDTVSWYQQALGQGPQFIFQYYEEEERQRGNFPDRFSGHQFPNYSSELNVNALLLGDSALYLCASSRTSGRSDEQYFGPGTRLTVT.

The rearrangement uses TRBV28 and TRBJ1-5; possible D gene TRBD1, 6 bases. The CDR3 loop spans 15 amino acids. Germline V gene data show CDR1 as MDHEN and CDR2 as SYDVKM. V gave up 5 bases and J gave up 2 bases, with 13 bases separating them. The CDR3, as DNA: TGTGCCAGCAGTCTAACAGGGATGGGCAATCAGCCCCAGCATTTT. Encoded protein: CASSLTGMGNQPQHF.

This clone was detected only once. The genes are TRBV6-5 and TRBJ1-2; D unresolved. Germline CDR1 and CDR2: MNHEY and SVGAGI. The V and J ends lost 0 bases and 8 bases respectively, with 13 bases between them. The CDR3 covers 14 residues. CDR3 in amino acids: CASSYSVRVGGYTF. The CDR3 DNA reads TGTGCCAGCAGTTACTCAGTGCGGGTTGGCGGCTACACCTTC.

The J gene is TRBJ1-1, the V gene TRBV5-1; D remains ambiguous. Germline CDR1 reads SGHRS; CDR2 reads YFSETQ. Trimming cost V 0 bases and J 3 bases, with 9 bases left between them. The length of the CDR3 is 14 residues. The CDR3 sequence: CASSLDGLYTEAFF. For the CDR3, the DNA is TGCGCCAGCAGCTTGGACGGGTTGTACACTGAAGCTTTCTTT.

The chain carries TRBV25-1 and TRBJ2-2, with 7 bases that match TRBD1. The CDR3 totals 15 residues. Trimming cost V 8 bases and J 6 bases; bases outside gene matches: 12. Germline V gene sequence: CDR1 MGHDK, CDR2 SYGVNS. CDR3 loop: CASGSQGSGPGELFF. The CDR3 DNA follows: TGTGCCAGCGGATCACAGGGGAGTGGTCCCGGGGAGCTGTTTTTT. The full variable domain, with the rest looked up from reference TRBV25-1 and TRBJ2-2, is EADIYQTPRYLVIGTGKKITLECSQTMGHDKMYWYQQDPGMELHLIHYSYGVNSTEKGDLSSESTVSRIRTEHFPLTLESARPSHTSQYLCASGSQGSGPGELFFGEGSRLTVL.

The V and J genes are TRBV28 and TRBJ2-2, with 15 positions matching TRBD2. CDR3 length equals 19 residues. V gave up 2 bases and J gave up 5 bases; unmatched junction bases: 9. Per the germline V gene, CDR1 is MDHEN and CDR2 is SYDVKM. Here the CDR3 reads CASSLLGTSGGKTTGELFF. The CDR3 DNA reads as TGTGCCAGCAGTTTACTGGGGACTAGCGGGGGGAAGACAACCGGGGAGCTGTTTTTT.

This chain joins TRBV9 and TRBJ2-1; D may be TRBD2 (6 bases). CDR3 length: 15 residues. The ends were cut back, 3 bases at V and 1 base at J, with 11 bases in the middle. The germline V gene encodes CDR1 SGDLS and CDR2 YYNGEE. In DNA, the CDR3 is TGTGCCAGCAGCGCAGTGGAGGGTTCCTACAATGAGCAGTTCTTC. Protein sequence: CASSAVEGSYNEQFF.

The V call is TRBV9, the J call TRBJ2-5; 7 nucleotides align to TRBD2. CDR1 is SGDLS, CDR2 YYNGEE, per germline. The CDR3 is made up of 16 amino acids. Trimming at V came to 3 bases and at J to 1 base, leaving 9 bases not matched to a gene. The CDR3 spells CASSGGGAPSQETQYF. The CDR3 DNA sequence: TGTGCCAGCAGCGGGGGAGGGGCTCCCTCCCAAGAGACCCAGTACTTC.

The chain combines TRBV18 with TRBJ1-5; D is unresolved. The CDR3 sequence is 12 residues long. V lost 2 bases to trimming and J lost 6 bases, with 5 bases between them. In germline, CDR1 is KGHSH, CDR2 LQKENI. The CDR3 sequence: CASSPTGQPQHF. CDR3 coding DNA: TGTGCCAGCTCACCAACGGGTCAGCCCCAGCATTTT.

This clone was counted once. This chain links TRBV7-9 with TRBJ2-7, with D tentatively TRBD1 or TRBD2 (7 bases each). Between the trimmed V and J ends, which lost 7 bases and 4 bases, there was a span of 17 bases. The germline CDR1 and CDR2 sequences are SEHNR and FQNEAQ (reference sequence). This CDR3 contains 14 residues. The CDR3 nucleotides read TGTGCCAGCACCAAGGGGGCTAGCGGATACGAGCAGTACTTC. Its translation is CASTKGASGYEQYF.

The chain recombines TRBV2 with TRBJ1-3; a weak D match, TRBD1 (5 bases). V was shortened by 0 bases and J by 0 bases, with 6 bases between the two germline ends. This CDR3 comprises 15 residues. Per germline, CDR1 SNHLY and CDR2 FYNNEI. The CDR3 reads CASSEAGLSGNTIYF. CDR3 bases: TGTGCCAGCAGTGAAGCGGGGCTCTCTGGAAACACCATATATTTT.

The V call is TRBV28, the J call TRBJ1-2; 8 nucleotides line up with TRBD1. The CDR3 runs to 14 residues. The trim removed 6 bases at V and 8 bases at J, leaving 11 bases unmatched. In germline, CDR1 is MDHEN, CDR2 SYDVKM. CDR3: CASRLAGGVWGYTF. The CDR3 bases are TGTGCCAGCAGATTGGCAGGGGGCGTCTGGGGCTACACCTTC.